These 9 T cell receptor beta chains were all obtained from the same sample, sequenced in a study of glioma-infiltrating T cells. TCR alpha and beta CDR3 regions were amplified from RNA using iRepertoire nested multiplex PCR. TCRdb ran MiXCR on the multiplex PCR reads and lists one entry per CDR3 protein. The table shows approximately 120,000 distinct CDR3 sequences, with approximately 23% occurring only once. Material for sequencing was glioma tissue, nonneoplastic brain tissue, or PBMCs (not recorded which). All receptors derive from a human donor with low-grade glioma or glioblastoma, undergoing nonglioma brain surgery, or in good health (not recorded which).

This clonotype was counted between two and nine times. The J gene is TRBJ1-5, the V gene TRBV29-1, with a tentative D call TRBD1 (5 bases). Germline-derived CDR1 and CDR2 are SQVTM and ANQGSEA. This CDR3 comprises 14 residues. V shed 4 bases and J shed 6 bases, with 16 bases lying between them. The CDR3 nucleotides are TGCAGCGTTGGGGGCCTGAGCGACGGTCAGCCCCAGCATTTT. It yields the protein CSVGGLSDGQPQHF.

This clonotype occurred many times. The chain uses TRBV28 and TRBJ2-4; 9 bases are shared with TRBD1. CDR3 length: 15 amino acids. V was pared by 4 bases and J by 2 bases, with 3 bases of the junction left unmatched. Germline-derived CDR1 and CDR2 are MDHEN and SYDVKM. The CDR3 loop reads CASSWDRESKNIQYF. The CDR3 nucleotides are TGTGCCAGCAGTTGGGACAGGGAATCCAAAAACATTCAGTACTTC.

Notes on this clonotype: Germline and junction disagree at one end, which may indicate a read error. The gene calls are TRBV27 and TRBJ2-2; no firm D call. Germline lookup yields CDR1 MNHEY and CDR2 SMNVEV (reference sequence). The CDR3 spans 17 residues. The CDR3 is CANSLSALNPNTGELFF. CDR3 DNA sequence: TGTGCCAACAGTTTATCCGCACTCAACCCGAACACCGGGGAGCTGTTTTTT.

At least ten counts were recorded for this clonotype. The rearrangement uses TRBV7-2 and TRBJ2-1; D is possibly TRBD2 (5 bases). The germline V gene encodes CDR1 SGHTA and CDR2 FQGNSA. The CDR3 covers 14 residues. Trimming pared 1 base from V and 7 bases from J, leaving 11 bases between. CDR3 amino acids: CASSLEEGGNEQFF. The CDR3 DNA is TGTGCCAGCAGCTTAGAAGAGGGCGGTAATGAGCAGTTCTTC. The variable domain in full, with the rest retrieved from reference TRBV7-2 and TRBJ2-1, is GAGVSQSPSNKVTEKGKDVELRCDPISGHTALYWYRQSLGQGLEFLIYFQGNSAPDKSGLPSDRFSAERTGGSVSTLTIQRTQQEDSAVYLCASSLEEGGNEQFFGPGTRLTVL.

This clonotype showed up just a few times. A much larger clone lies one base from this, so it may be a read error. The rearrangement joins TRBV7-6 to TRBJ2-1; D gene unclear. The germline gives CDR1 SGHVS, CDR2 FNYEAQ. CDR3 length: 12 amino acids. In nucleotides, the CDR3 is TGTGCCAGCCGCTTAGTGGGCGGCGAGCAGTTCTTC. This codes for CASRLVGGEQFF.

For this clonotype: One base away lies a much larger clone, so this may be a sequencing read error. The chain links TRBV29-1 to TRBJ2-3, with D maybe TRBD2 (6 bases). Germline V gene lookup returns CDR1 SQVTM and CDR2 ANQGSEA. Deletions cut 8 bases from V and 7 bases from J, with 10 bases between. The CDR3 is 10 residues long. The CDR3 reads CSSGLYTQYF. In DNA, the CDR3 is TGCAGCTCTGGACTATATACGCAGTATTTT.

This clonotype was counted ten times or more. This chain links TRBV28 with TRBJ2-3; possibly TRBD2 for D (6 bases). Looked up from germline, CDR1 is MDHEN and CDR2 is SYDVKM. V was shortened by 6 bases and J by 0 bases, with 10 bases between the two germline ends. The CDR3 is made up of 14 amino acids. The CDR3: CASRSGLSTDTQYF. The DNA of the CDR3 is TGTGCCAGCAGAAGCGGGCTGAGCACAGATACGCAGTATTTT. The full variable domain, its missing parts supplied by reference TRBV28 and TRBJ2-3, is DVKVTQSSRYLVKRTGEKVFLECVQDMDHENMFWYRQDPGLGLRLIYFSYDVKMKEKGDIPEGYSVSREKKERFSLILESASTNQTSMYLCASRSGLSTDTQYFGPGTRLTVL.

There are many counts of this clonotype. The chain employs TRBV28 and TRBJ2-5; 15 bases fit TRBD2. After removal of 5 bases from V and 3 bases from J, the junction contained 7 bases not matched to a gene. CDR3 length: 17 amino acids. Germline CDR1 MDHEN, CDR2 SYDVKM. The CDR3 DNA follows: TGTGCCAGCAGTACCTCGGGACTAGCGGGGGGTAAAGAGACCCAGTACTTC. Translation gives CASSTSGLAGGKETQYF.

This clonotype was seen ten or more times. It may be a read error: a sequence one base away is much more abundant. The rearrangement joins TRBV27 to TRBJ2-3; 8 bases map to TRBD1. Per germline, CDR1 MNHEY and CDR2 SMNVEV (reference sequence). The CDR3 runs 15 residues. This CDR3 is CASSQLRTGPDPQYF. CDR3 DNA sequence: TGTGCCAGCAGCCAGCTCCGGACAGGGCCAGATCCGCAGTATTTT.